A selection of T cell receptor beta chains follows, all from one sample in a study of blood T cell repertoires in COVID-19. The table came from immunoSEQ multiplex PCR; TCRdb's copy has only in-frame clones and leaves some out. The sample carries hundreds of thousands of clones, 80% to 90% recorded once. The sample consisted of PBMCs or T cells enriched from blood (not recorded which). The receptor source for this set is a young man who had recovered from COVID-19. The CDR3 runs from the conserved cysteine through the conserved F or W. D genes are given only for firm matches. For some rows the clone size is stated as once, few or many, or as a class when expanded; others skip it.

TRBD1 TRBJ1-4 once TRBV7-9 TGTGCCAGCAGCTCAGGGGGCATGGTGGCTAATGAAAAACTGTTTTTT CASSSGGMVANEKLFF
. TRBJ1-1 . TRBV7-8 TGTGCCAGCAGCCCTCGGGACTTCTGGGCGAACACTGAAGCTTTCTTT CASSPRDFWANTEAFF
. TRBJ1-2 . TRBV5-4 TGTGCCAGCAGTTTGGACACCTCGCACTATGGCTACACCTTC CASSLDTSHYGYTF
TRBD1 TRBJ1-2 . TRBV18 TGTGCCAGCTCATTTACCACGGGACAGGGGGTTCGCGGCTACACCTTC CASSFTTGQGVRGYTF
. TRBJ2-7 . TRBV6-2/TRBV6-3 TGTGCCAGCAGCCCCGCGACAGCCTCCTACGAGCAGTACTTC CASSPATASYEQYF
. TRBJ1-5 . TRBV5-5 TGTGCCAGCAGCTCGGGAGCAGGCGTCCTCAAAGATCAGCCCCAGCATTTT CASSSGAGVLKDQPQHF
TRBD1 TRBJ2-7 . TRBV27 TGTGCCAGCAGATCAGCAGGGGGCGAGCAGTACTTC CASRSAGGEQYF
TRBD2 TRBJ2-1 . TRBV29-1 TGCAGCGTTGAAGAGGAGACTAGCGGGAAGGGTAAGCAGTTCTTC CSVEEETSGKGKQFF
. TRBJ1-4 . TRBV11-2 TGTGCCAGCAGCTTAGTAGCCCAGACAACTAATGAAAAACTGTTTTTT CASSLVAQTTNEKLFF
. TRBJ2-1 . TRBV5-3 TGTGTCAGAAGCACTATCCTAGCGTTCCCCTACAATGAGCAGTTCTTC CVRSTILAFPYNEQFF
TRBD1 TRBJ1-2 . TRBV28 TGTGCCAGCAGGTTGGGACAGGCCGTATATGGCTACACCTTC CASRLGQAVYGYTF
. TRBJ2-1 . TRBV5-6 TGTGCCAGCAGGTTCGGCGGGCCCTACAATGAGCAGTTCTTC CASRFGGPYNEQFF
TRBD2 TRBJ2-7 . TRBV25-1 TGTGCCACCTTCCCGGGGGGGGCCCACGAGCAGTACTTC CATFPGGAHEQYF
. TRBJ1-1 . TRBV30 TGTGCCTGGGGCAGGGGTGAGACTGAAGCTTTCTTT CAWGRGETEAFF
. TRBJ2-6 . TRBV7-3 TGTGCCAGCAGCTTAGGACAGACTGCCGGGGCCAACGTCCTGACTTTC CASSLGQTAGANVLTF
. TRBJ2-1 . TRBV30 TGTGCCTGGAGCGGGTACGATGAGCAGTTCTTC CAWSGYDEQFF
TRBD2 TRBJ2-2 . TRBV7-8 TGTGCCAGCAGCTTGGGGGAGGGCGGGGAGCTGTTTTTT CASSLGEGGELFF
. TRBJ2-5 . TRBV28 TGTGCCAGCAGATCTCAGTTGGAGACCCAGTACTTC CASRSQLETQYF
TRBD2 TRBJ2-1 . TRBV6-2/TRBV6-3 TGTGCCAGCAGTTACCCGAATACTGAGGCCAGCGGGAGAATTTACAATGAGCAGTTCTTC CASSYPNTEASGRIYNEQFF
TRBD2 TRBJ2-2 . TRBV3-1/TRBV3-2 TGTGCCAGCAGCCAAGGGGTAGCGGGAGACACCGGGGAGCTGTTTTTT CASSQGVAGDTGELFF
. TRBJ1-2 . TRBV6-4 TGTGCCAGCAGTGACGTATTCTCCAGGGCAACTAACTATGGCTACACCTTC CASSDVFSRATNYGYTF
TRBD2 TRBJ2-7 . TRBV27 TGTGCCAGCAGTTTAAAACTAGCGGGACACTCCTACGAGCAGTACTTC CASSLKLAGHSYEQYF
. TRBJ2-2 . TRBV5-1 TGCGCCAGCAGCTTGGACGGTAACACCGGGGAGCTGTTTTTT CASSLDGNTGELFF
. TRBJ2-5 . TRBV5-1 TGCGCCAGCACCCAGGGGACAACCCAAGAGACCCAGTACTTC CASTQGTTQETQYF
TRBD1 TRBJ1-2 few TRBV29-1 TGCAGCGTTGAATTCCGGGACAGCAAATCCCTAGGCTACACCTTC CSVEFRDSKSLGYTF
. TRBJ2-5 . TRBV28 TGTGCCAGCAGTGGTCTCGGGGAGGCTCAAGAGACCCAGTACTTC CASSGLGEAQETQYF
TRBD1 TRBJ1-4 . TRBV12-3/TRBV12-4 TGTGCCAGCAGCCGACAGGGGCATGAAAAACTGTTTTTT CASSRQGHEKLFF
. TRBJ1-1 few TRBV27 TGTGCCAGCAGTTTATGGGGGGTTGAGGGTGTGGCTTTCTTT CASSLWGVEGVAFF
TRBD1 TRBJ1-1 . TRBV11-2 TGTGCCAGCAGCTTAGACAGGGGGCCTTACACTGAAGCTTTCTTT CASSLDRGPYTEAFF
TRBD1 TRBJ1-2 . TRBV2 TGTGCCAGCAGAGCAACAGGGGCGCGGGGCTACACCTTC CASRATGARGYTF
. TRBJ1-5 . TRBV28 TGTGCCAGCAGTTCGCCCCAGGGAAAATTACAGCCCCAGCATTTT CASSSPQGKLQPQHF
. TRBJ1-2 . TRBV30 TGTGCCTGGAGTGTAACCGGGAGCTATGGCTACACCTTC CAWSVTGSYGYTF
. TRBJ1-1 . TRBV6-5 TGTGCCAGCAATCCTTGGGGGCTGGGGACTGAAGCTTTCTTT CASNPWGLGTEAFF
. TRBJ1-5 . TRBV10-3 TGTGCCATCAGTGAGTCCCGCAGGGGAAGGTATAGCAATCAGCCCCAGCATTTT CAISESRRGRYSNQPQHF
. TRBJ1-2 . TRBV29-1 TGCAGCGCCGGACAGTGGGCTGATGGCTACACCTTC CSAGQWADGYTF
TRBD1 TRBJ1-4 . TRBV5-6 TGTGCCAGCAGCTTCCCCACAGGGGGTAATGAAAAACTGTTTTTT CASSFPTGGNEKLFF
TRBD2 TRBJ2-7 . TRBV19 TGTGCCAGTAGTTCGGGACTAGCGGGACCGTACGAGCAGTACTTC CASSSGLAGPYEQYF
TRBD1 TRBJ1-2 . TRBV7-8 TGTGCCAGCAGCCGGACAGGGGGCTATGGCTACACCTTC CASSRTGGYGYTF
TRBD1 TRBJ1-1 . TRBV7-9 TGTGCCAGCAGCCGGGACAGGGGGCCCTTCGGGACTGAAGCTTTCTTT CASSRDRGPFGTEAFF
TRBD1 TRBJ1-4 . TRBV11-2 TGTGCCAGCAGCTTATCGGGACAGCAAAATGAAAAACTGTTTTTT CASSLSGQQNEKLFF
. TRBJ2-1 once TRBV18 TGTGCCAGTTGGCCTGGAGTGAATGAGCAGTTCTTC CASWPGVNEQFF
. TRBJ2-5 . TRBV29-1 TGCAGCGTTGTTCCCGGGACTTACCAAGAGACCCAGTACTTC CSVVPGTYQETQYF
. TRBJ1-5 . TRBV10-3 TGTGCCACTCAGGGGATAGATCAGCCCCAGCATTTT CATQGIDQPQHF
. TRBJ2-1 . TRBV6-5 TGTGCCAGCAGTTCACAGTCTTACAATGAGCAGTTCTTC CASSSQSYNEQFF
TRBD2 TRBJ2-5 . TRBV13 TGTGCCAGCAGCTTAGGCCTAGCGGGACGTGAGACCCAGTACTTC CASSLGLAGRETQYF
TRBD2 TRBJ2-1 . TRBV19 TGTGCCAGCACCGGGACTAGCGGGAGTATAAGCTCCTACAATGAGCAGTTCTTC CASTGTSGSISSYNEQFF
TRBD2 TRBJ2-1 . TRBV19 TGTGCCAGTAGTATAAGTGGGAGGGGAACCTACAATGAGCAGTTCTTC CASSISGRGTYNEQFF
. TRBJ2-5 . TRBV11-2 TGTGCCAGCAGTCCGATGGCAGTACAAGAGACCCAGTACTTC CASSPMAVQETQYF
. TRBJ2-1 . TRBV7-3 TGTGCCAGCGGCCGGGATTCAGGAAGCGATGAGCAGTTCTTC CASGRDSGSDEQFF
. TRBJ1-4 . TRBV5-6 TGTGCCAGCAGCTTGATGGGGCTCGGGGAAAAACTGTTTTTT CASSLMGLGEKLFF
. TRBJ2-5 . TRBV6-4 TGTGCCAGCAGTGACACTGGCGGGGCCCAAGAGACCCAGTACTTC CASSDTGGAQETQYF
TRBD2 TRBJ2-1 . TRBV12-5 TGTGCTAGTGGTTTAGTACTAGCGGGAGAAGTGAATGAGCAGTTCTTC CASGLVLAGEVNEQFF
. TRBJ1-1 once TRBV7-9 TGTGCCAGCAGCCCGTTTCCGGAGGACACTGAAGCTTTCTTT CASSPFPEDTEAFF
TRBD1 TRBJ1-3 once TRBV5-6 TGTGCCAGCAGTCAAAGGGACAGGGTTGGAAACACCATATATTTT CASSQRDRVGNTIYF
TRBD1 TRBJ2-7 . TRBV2 TGTGCCAGCAGCAGACAGGGAACCTACTACGAGCAGTACTTC CASSRQGTYYEQYF
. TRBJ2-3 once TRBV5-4 TGTGCCAGCAGAAGGGGGGGGGCAAGCACAGATACGCAGTATTTT CASRRGGASTDTQYF
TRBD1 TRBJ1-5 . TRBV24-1 TGTGCCACCAGTGATGGCGGCAGGGGGTATAGCAATCAGCCCCAGCATTTT CATSDGGRGYSNQPQHF
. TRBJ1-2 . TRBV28 TGTGCCAGCAGGCCCGCCTTAGAAGGGGTACGCTACACCTTC CASRPALEGVRYTF
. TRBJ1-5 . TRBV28 TGTGCCAGCAGTTTCAGAGGATACCATAGCAATCAGCCCCAGCATTTT CASSFRGYHSNQPQHF